This TCR beta chain was captured by sequencing in a study of shared clonotypes between healthy human individuals (dated by TCRdb to 2020 to 2022). For the study in its entirety: A couple of women and three men aged 18 to 49 years were included in the cohort. For each donor, CD4 naive and CD4 memory were each given three plates, CD8 naive was given two plates, and CD8 memory was given one plate. Blood TCR repertoires of five healthy adults were deeply sequenced to estimate repertoire size and the extent of clonotype sharing between individuals. To increase sequencing depth and limit assay-specific biases, different laboratories used diverse techniques to prepare libraries and sequence TCR repertoires. Leukapheresis yielded between about 0.9 and 8.9 billion PBMCs per donor. The paper as a whole reports these results and caveats: Higher generation probabilities were observed for clonotypes shared by all four sorted-subset donors than for non-shared clonotypes. Because the study included only a small number of donors, the genetic and exposure-history diversity represented was limited. Naive subsets generally had larger estimated clonotype richness than memory subsets. Even with the large sequencing depth, rarefaction of the sorted-subset datasets indicated that sequencing was incomplete. Pairwise subsampling led to the expectation that sequencing depth would affect the degree of clonotype sharing among donors. Sampling was restricted to blood, and TCR repertoires in tissue are likely to differ from TCR repertoires in blood. When a few donors were compared, the shared fraction of clonotypes was around 4.6% for naive CD4, roughly 3.4% for naive CD8, 2% to 2.5% for memory CD4, and about 0.36% for memory CD8.

CDR3 length: 15 amino acids, cysteine to phenylalanine. Only the CDR3 DNA stays, 45 bases, in frame from base 1. Taken from the germline V gene, the CDR1 and CDR2 loops are KGHSH and LQKENI. Cut back by 4 bases and 4 bases, the V and J ends lie 11 bases apart. TCR CDR3 regions were amplified from genomic DNA by multiplex PCR using the deep immunoSEQ assay. For each cell subset, the extracted genomic DNA was distributed evenly across all wells of several immunoSEQ 96-well plates, and each plate served as one replicate. For sorted subsets, around 200 ng genomic DNA, equal to about 30,000 T cell genomes, was loaded into each replicate PCR. Purified libraries were measured with a Qubit 3.0 fluorometer, size-checked on a Bioanalyzer 2100, and measured again with the KAPA Library Quantification kit. A separate single-read 150-cycle Illumina NextSeq 550 flow cell was used to sequence each immunoSEQ 96-well plate. The paper's processing steps were these. Because the immunoSEQ output included only junctional sequences and no quality scores, the filtering could not be the same as the filtering used for full-length reads. To assign V/J genes and CDR3, sequences were annotated using PyIR, a Python wrapper for IgBLAST v1.9, with IMGT germline references. Reads were removed for weak V/J assignments (E-value above 1e-6), missing CDR3, stop codons, out-of-frame junctions, or ambiguous translated residues. A V3J clonotype was defined by an identical inferred V gene, J gene, and CDR3 amino acid sequence. Percentage overlap between repertoires was computed as shared unique clonotypes divided by the size of the smaller repertoire. Repertoire richness was assessed with RTK rarefaction, the Chao1 estimator, and Recon v2.1 estimates of unobserved clonotypes. OLGA was used to compute generation probabilities for all TCRbeta clonotypes that the gDNA method yielded from a handful of donors. TCRdb's version of the immuneACCESS table is confined to in-frame rearrangements and falls short of the full clone set. An unresolved V gene accounts for under half of the shortfall where checked; the remainder is of unknown origin. V, J and clone size were drawn from that table, and D and trimming were deduced from the DNA. The table for this sample lists millions of clones; approximately 94% of them were counted only once. In total, the top ten clones hold about 0.13% of the sample.

Donors were healthy HIV-negative adults with no recently reported acute infections or vaccinations. All donors were Caucasian adults living in Nashville, Tennessee, USA. Magnetic negative selection was used to enrich CD4+ T cells, after which naive cells were positively selected on CD45RA and the negative fraction became the memory subset. Blood was collected by leukapheresis, and PBMCs were isolated by Ficoll-Histopaque density gradient centrifugation and then cryopreserved in liquid nitrogen vapor phase. Analytical flow cytometry was used to check the purity and quantity of every magnetically sorted T cell population. Each sorted fraction had its genomic DNA isolated and then quantified by UV absorbance on a Nanodrop 2000c. About this clone: There is no known antigen for this receptor. Per-nucleotide qualities are absent, and no much larger clonotype sits a single base away. Additional DNA sequences in this sample encode the identical CDR3.

This receptor was taken from a man between 18 and 29 years old in good health. The chain is encoded by TRBV18 joined to TRBJ1-6; the best D guess is TRBD1, with 5 bases matching. Sequenced sample: naive CD4+ T cells sorted from blood. The sample's cell subset or site label is to be understood as: CD45RA+ positively selected. The nucleotide sequence is given as TGTGCCAGCTCACGAGGGACCGCATATAATTCACCCCTCCACTTT. Translated, it gives CASSRGTAYNSPLHF.